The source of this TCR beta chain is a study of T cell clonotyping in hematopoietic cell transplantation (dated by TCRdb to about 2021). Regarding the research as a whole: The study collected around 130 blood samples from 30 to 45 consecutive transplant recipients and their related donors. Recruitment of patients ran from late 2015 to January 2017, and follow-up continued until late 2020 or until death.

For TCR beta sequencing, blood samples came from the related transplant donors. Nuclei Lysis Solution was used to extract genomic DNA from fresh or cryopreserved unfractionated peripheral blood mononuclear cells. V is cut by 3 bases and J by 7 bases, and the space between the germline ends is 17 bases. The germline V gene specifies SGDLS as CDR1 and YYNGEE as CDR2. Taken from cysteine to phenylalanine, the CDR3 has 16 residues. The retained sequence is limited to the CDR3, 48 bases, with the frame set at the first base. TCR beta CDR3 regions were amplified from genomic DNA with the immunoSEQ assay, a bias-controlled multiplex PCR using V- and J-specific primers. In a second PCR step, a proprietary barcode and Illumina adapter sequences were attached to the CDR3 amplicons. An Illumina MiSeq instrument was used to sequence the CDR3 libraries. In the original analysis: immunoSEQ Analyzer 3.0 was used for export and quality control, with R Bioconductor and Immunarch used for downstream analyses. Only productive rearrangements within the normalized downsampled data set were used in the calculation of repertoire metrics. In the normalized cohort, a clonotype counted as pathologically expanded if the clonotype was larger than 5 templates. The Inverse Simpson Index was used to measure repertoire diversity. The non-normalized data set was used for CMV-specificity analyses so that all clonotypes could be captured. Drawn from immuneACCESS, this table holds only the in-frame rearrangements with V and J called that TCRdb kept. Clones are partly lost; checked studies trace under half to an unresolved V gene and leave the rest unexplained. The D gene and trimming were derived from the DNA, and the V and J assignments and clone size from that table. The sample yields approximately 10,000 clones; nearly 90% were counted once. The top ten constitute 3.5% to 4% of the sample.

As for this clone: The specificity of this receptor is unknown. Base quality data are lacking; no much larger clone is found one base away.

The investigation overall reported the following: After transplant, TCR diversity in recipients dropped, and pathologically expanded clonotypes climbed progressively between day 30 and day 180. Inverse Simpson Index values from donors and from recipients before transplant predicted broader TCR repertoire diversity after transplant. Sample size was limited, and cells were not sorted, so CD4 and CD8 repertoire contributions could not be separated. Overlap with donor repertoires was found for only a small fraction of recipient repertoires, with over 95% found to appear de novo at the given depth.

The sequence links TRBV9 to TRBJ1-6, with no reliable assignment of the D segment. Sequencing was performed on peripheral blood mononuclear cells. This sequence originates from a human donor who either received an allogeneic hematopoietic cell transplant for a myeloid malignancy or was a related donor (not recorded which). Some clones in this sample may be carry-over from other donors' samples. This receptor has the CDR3 CASSGAGEVGNSPLHF. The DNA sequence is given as TGTGCCAGCAGCGGGGCCGGGGAGGTGGGGAATTCACCCCTCCACTTT.